This TCR beta chain was sequenced for a study of metastatic and nonmetastatic thyroid tumors. Whole-study findings and limits: Benign nodules reportedly had significantly lower TCR beta diversity than malignant thyroid tumors in blood and tumor.

A remark on this clone: Its matching antigen is unknown.

Germline lookup yields CDR1 LNHDA and CDR2 SQIVND (reference sequence). The V segment lost 3 bases and the J segment 2 bases; nucleotides outside the gene matches: 3. This CDR3 comprises 14 residues. MiXCR was used by TCRdb to re-call the PCR reads. Seen here are about 8,100 clones, 44% observed once, and the top ten hold 25% to 35%. Not a single patient had been given any form of treatment at any point before undergoing thyroid surgery. This clonotype was obtained from a male donor with papillary thyroid cancer or a benign thyroid nodule (not recorded which). Some clones in this sample may be carry-over from other donors' samples. The V and J genes are TRBV19 and TRBJ1-1, with 7 bases matching TRBD1. The sequenced sample consisted of tumor tissue. CDR3 loop: CASSIRGVNTEAFF. The CDR3, as DNA: TGTGCCAGTAGTATCAGGGGGGTAAACACTGAAGCTTTCTTT.